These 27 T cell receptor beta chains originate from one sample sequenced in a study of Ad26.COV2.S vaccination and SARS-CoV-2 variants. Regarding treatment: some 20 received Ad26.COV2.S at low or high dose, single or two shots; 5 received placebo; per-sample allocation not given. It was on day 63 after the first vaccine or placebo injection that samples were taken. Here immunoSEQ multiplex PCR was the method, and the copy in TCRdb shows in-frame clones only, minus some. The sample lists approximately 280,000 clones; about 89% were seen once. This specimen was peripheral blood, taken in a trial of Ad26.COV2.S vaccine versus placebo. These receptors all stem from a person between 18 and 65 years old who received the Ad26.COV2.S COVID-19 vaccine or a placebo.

The CDR3 region has the DNA TGCGCCAGCAATCCTAGCGGGAGGTTGAACACCGGGGAGCTGTTTTTT. It translates to CASNPSGRLNTGELFF. The V gene is TRBV5-1, the J gene TRBJ2-2, with TRBD2 matching 11 bases. CDR3 length: 16 amino acids. With 6 bases clipped from V and 1 base from J, the junction kept 5 bases outside the gene matches. Germline V gives CDR1 SGHRS, CDR2 YFSETQ.

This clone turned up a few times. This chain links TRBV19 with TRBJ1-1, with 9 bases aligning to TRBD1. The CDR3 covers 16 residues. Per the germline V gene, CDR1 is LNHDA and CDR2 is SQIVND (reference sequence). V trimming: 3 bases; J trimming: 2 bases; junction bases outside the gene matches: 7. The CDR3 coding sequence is TGTGCCAGTAGTATGGTCGGACAGGGGATTAACACTGAAGCTTTCTTT. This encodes CASSMVGQGINTEAFF.

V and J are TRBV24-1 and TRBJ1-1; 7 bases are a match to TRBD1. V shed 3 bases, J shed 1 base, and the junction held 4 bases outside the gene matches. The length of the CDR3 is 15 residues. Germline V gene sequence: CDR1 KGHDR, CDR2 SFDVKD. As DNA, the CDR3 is TGTGCCACCAGTGATCCGAGGGGGCCGAACACTGAAGCTTTCTTT. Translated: CATSDPRGPNTEAFF.

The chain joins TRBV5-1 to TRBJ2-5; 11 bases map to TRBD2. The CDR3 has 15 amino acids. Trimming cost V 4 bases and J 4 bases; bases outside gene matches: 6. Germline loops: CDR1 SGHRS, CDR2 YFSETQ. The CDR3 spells CASSQELAGGETQYF. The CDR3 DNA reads TGCGCCAGCAGCCAGGAGCTAGCGGGGGGAGAGACCCAGTACTTC.

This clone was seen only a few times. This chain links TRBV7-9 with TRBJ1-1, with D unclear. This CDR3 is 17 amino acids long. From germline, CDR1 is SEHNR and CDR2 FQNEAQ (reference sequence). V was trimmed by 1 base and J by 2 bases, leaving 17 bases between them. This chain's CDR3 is CASSLEATADLNTEAFF. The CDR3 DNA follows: TGTGCCAGCAGCTTAGAGGCCACAGCGGATCTAAACACTGAAGCTTTCTTT.

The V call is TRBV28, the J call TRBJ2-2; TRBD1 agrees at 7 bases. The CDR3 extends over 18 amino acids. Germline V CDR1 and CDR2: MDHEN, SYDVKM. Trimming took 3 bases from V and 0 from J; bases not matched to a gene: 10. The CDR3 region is CASSFSGGPYSNTGELFF. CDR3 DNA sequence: TGTGCCAGCAGTTTTTCAGGGGGTCCGTACTCGAACACCGGGGAGCTGTTTTTT.

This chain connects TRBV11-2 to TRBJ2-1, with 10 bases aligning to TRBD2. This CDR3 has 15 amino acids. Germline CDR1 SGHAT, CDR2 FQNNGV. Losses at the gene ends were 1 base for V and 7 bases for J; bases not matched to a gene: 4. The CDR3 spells CASSLVPSGGNEQFF. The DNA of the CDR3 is TGTGCCAGCAGCTTAGTGCCTAGCGGGGGAAATGAGCAGTTCTTC. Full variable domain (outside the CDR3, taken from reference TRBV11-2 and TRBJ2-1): EAGVAQSPRYKIIEKRQSVAFWCNPISGHATLYWYQQILGQGPKLLIQFQNNGVVDDSQLPKDRFSAERLKGVDSTLKIQPAKLEDSAVYLCASSLVPSGGNEQFFGPGTRLTVL.

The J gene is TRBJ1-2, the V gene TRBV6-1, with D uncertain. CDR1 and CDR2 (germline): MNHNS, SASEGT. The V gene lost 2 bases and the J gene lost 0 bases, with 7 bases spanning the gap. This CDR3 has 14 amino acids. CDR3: CASSESPTNYGYTF. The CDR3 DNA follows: TGTGCCAGCAGTGAAAGCCCTACTAACTATGGCTACACCTTC.

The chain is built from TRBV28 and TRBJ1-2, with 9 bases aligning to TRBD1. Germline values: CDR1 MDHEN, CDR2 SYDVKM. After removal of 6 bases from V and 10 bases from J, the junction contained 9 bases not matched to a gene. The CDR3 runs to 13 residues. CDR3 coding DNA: TGTGCCAGCAGGAAGAGGACAGGGGTGGACTACACCTTC. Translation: CASRKRTGVDYTF.

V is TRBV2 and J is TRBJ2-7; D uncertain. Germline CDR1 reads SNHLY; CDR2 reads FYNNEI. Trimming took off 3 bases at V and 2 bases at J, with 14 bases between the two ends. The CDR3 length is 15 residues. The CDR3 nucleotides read TGTGCCAGCAGTGACAGCGATACAATCCCCTACGAGCAGTACTTC. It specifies CASSDSDTIPYEQYF.

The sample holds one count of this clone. The chain's CDR3 is CASSYGRLTGEKLFF. The CDR3 nucleotides are TGTGCCAGCAGTTACGGGAGGCTAACGGGAGAAAAACTGTTTTTT. The gene calls are TRBV6-5 and TRBJ1-4, with D unclear. The CDR3 spans 15 residues. Trimming took 2 bases from V and 8 from J, leaving 15 bases between them. CDR1 is MNHEY, CDR2 SVGAGI, per germline.

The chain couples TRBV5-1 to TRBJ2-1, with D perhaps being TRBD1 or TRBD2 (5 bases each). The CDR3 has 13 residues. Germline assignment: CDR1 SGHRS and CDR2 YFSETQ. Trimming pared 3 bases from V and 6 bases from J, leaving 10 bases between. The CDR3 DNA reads TGCGCCAGCAGCTCCGGGGCCCCCAATGAGCAGTTCTTC. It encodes CASSSGAPNEQFF.

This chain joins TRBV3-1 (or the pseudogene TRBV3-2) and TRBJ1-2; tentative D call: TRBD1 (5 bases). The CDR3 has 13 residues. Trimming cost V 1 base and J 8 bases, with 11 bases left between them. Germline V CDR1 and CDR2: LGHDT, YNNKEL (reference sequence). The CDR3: CASSQGGTWGYTF. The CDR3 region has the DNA TGTGCCAGCAGCCAAGGGGGGACGTGGGGCTACACCTTC.

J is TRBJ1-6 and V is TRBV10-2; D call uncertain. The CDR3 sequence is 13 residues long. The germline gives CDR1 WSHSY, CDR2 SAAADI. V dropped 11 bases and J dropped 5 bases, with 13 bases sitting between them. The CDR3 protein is CAAAALNNSPLHF. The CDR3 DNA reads TGCGCCGCAGCCGCTCTTAATAATTCACCCCTCCACTTT.

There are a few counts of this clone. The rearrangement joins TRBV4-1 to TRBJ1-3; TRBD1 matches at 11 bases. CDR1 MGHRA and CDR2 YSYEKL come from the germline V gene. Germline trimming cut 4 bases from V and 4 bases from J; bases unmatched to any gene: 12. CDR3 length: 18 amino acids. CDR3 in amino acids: CASSLRTGGAAEGNTIYF. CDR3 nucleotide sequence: TGCGCCAGCAGCCTCAGGACAGGGGGCGCCGCGGAAGGAAACACCATATATTTT.

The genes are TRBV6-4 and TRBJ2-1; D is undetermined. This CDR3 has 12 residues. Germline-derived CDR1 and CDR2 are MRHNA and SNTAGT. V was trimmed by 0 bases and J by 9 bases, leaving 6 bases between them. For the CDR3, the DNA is TGTGCCAGCAGTGACTCGGGCATTGAGCAGTTCTTC. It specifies CASSDSGIEQFF.

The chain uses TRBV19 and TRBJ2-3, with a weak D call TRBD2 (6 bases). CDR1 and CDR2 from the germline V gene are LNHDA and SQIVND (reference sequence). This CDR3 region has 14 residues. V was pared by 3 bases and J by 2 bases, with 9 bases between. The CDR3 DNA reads TGTGCCAGTAGTATGGGGACTGTCACAGATACGCAGTATTTT. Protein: CASSMGTVTDTQYF.

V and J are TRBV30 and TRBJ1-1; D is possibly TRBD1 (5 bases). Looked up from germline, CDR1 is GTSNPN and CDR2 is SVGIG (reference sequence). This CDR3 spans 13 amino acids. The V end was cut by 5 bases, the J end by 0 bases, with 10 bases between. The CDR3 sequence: CAWGRVVNTEAFF. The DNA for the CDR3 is TGTGCCTGGGGCAGGGTTGTGAACACTGAAGCTTTCTTT.

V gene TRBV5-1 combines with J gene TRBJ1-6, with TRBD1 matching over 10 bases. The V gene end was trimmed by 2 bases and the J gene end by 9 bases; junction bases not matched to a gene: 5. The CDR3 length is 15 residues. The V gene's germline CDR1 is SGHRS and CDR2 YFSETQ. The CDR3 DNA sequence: TGCGCCAGCAGCTTCGGGACAGGGGACCGTTCACCCCTCCACTTT. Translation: CASSFGTGDRSPLHF.

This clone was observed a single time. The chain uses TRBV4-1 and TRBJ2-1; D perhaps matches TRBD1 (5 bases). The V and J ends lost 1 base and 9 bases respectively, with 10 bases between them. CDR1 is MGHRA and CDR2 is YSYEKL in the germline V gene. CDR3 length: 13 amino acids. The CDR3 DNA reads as TGCGCCAGCAGCCAAGCCTCTAGGGGTGAGCAGTTCTTC. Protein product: CASSQASRGEQFF.

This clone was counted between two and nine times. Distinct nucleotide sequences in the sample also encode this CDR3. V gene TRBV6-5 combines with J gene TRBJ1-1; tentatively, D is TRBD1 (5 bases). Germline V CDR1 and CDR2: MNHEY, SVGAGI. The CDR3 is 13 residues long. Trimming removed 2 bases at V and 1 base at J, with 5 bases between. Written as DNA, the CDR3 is TGTGCCAGCAGTTACGGGGGGAACACTGAAGCTTTCTTT. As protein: CASSYGGNTEAFF.

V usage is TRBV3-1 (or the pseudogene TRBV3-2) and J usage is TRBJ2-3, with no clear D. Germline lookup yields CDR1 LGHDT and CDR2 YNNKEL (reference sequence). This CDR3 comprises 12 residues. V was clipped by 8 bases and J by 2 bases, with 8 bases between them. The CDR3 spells CASGIATDTQYF. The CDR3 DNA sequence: TGTGCCAGCGGAATAGCCACAGATACGCAGTATTTT.

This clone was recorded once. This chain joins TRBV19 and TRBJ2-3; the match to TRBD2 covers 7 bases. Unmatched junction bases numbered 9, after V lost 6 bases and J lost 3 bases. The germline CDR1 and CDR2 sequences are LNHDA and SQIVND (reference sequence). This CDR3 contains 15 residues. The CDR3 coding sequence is TGTGCCAGTAGGGAGACTAGCTTAGCTACAGATACGCAGTATTTT. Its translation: CASRETSLATDTQYF.

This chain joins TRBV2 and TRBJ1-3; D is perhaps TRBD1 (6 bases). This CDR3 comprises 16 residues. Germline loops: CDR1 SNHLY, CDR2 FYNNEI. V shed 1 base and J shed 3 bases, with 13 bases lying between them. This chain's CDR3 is CASSEDRVNFGNTIYF. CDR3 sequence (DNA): TGTGCCAGCAGTGAAGACAGGGTGAACTTTGGAAACACCATATATTTT.

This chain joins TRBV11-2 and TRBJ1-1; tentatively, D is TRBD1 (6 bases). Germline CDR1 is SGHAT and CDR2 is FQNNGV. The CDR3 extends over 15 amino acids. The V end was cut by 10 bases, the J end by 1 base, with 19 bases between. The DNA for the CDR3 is TGTGCCACCAACAACTGGGGCAGGGGGAACACTGAAGCTTTCTTT. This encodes CATNNWGRGNTEAFF.

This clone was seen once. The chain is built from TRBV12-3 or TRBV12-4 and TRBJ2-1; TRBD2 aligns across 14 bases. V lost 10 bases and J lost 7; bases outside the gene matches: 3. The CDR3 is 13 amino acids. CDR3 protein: CATGLAGGNEQFF. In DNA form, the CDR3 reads TGTGCCACCGGACTAGCGGGAGGAAATGAGCAGTTCTTC.

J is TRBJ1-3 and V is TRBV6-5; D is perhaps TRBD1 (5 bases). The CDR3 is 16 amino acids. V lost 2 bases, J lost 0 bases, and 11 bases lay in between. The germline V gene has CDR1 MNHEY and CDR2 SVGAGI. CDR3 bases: TGTGCCAGCAGTTACGGATCAGGGAGCTCTGGAAACACCATATATTTT. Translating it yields CASSYGSGSSGNTIYF.